This T cell receptor (beta chain) was observed in a study of CD8+ T cells in alopecia areata. Overall study results and limits: Tofacitinib significantly brought down scalp clonality and expanded CD8+ clones among top 100. Researchers reported that TCR sharing among patients proved less clear than in mice, possibly HLA-linked.

Extracted RNA was reverse transcribed into cDNA, the sequencing template. Produced via immunoSEQ multiplex PCR; TCRdb's table is partial and in-frame only. The sample carries about 250,000 clones, 60% recorded once. V dropped 2 bases and J dropped 1 base, with 14 bases sitting between them. The CDR3 is 16 amino acids. Germline V gene sequence: CDR1 MNHEY, CDR2 SVGAGI. Remarks on this clone: The antigen is undetermined.

Treatment meaning: oral pan-JAK inhibitor, 5-10 mg twice daily. The researchers isolated CD4+ and CD8+ T cells from PBMCs by sorting. The origin of this receptor is a human donor with alopecia areata. The rearrangement links TRBV6-5 to TRBJ1-1; tentative D call: TRBD1 (6 bases). The sequencing here drew on CD4+ T cells sorted from blood, taken around week 53, from a patient treated with tofacitinib. In DNA, the CDR3 is TGTGCCAGCAGTTACACGAGTAGAGGGGGGAACACTGAAGCTTTCTTT. Translation gives CASSYTSRGGNTEAFF.